The 11 T cell receptor beta chains listed next were all sequenced from one sample in a study of cytomegalovirus exposure and HLA in healthy donors (dated by TCRdb to 2016 to 2017). The method was the immunoSEQ multiplex PCR assay. A mixture of 60 forward primers for TCR Vbeta segments and 13 reverse primers for TCR Jbeta segments was used in the multiplex PCR. As stored in TCRdb, this immuneACCESS dataset retains in-frame rearrangements with V and J assigned. A fraction of the clones does not appear; measured against another copy, unresolved V genes explain less than half of the discrepancy, and the remainder lacks a known reason. This sample is represented by about 130,000 clones; around 77% of them were singletons. The ten largest make up about 1.8% of the sample. Sequencing input: PBMCs. These receptors were taken from a woman between 50 and 59 years old in good health and CMV-seronegative.

This chain connects TRBV5-1 to TRBJ1-2; 8 bases are shared with TRBD1. V dropped 6 bases and J dropped 6; count of bases not matched to a gene: 13. The CDR3 covers 15 residues. The germline gives CDR1 SGHRS, CDR2 YFSETQ. CDR3 sequence reads: CASKGRETGVNGYTF. The CDR3 DNA follows: TGCGCCAGCAAAGGGCGGGAGACAGGGGTTAATGGCTACACCTTC.

This clone appeared once. The chain couples TRBV9 to TRBJ1-5; D is ambiguous. This CDR3 comprises 15 residues. Germline V lookup: CDR1 SGDLS, CDR2 YYNGEE. V was clipped by 0 bases and J by 0 bases, with 7 bases between them. CDR3 sequence (DNA): TGTGCCAGCAGCGTAGGTTGGAGTAGCAATCAGCCCCAGCATTTT. Protein: CASSVGWSSNQPQHF.

CDR3 in DNA: TGTGCCAGCTCACCACACCAGGGGGCCTCTGAAGCTTTCTTT. Translating gives CASSPHQGASEAFF. The rearrangement uses TRBV18 and TRBJ1-1; 8 nucleotides line up with TRBD1. The junction had 4 bases not matched to a gene; V was cut back by 1 base and J by 6 bases. This CDR3 spans 14 amino acids. The germline CDR1 and CDR2 sequences are KGHSH and LQKENI.

V and J are TRBV28 and TRBJ2-7; D unclear. In germline, CDR1 is MDHEN, CDR2 SYDVKM. The length of the CDR3 is 11 residues. The ends were cut back, 5 bases at V and 4 bases at J, with 6 bases in the middle. CDR3 sequence reads: CASSREYEQYF. In DNA form, the CDR3 reads TGTGCCAGCAGTCGAGAGTACGAGCAGTACTTC.

The chain has TRBV5-1 and TRBJ1-1, with TRBD1 matching over 7 bases. The V and J ends lost 0 bases and 5 bases, in that order; junction bases with no gene match: 7. The V gene's germline CDR1 is SGHRS and CDR2 YFSETQ. The CDR3 contains 15 residues. The CDR3 region is CASSLAGGERTEAFF. DNA of the CDR3: TGCGCCAGCAGCTTGGCAGGGGGTGAGCGTACTGAAGCTTTCTTT. The full variable domain, rest sourced from reference TRBV5-1 and TRBJ1-1, is KAGVTQTPRYLIKTRGQQVTLSCSPISGHRSVSWYQQTPGQGLQFLFEYFSETQRNKGNFPGRFSGRQFSNSRSEMNVSTLELGDSALYLCASSLAGGERTEAFFGQGTRLTVV.

The table lists this clone with a few counts. This rearrangement joins TRBV6-1 to TRBJ1-2; TRBD1 might be the D (5 bases). The CDR3 consists of 16 residues. V was pared by 3 bases and J by 5 bases, with 19 bases between. CDR1 and CDR2 from the germline V gene are MNHNS and SASEGT. The CDR3 protein is CASSEGGVQGAYGYTF. The DNA of the CDR3 is TGTGCCAGCAGTGAGGGGGGGGTCCAGGGCGCATATGGCTACACCTTC.

The chain employs TRBV11-2 and TRBJ2-1, with 9 bases that match TRBD2. V lost 0 bases and J lost 8; bases outside the gene matches: 8. The CDR3 totals 16 residues. CDR1 and CDR2 from the germline V gene are SGHAT and FQNNGV. This chain's CDR3 is CASSLDGAGGPDEQFF. The CDR3 nucleotides are TGTGCCAGCAGCTTAGATGGGGCGGGAGGGCCGGATGAGCAGTTCTTC.

A few counts support this clone. In the same sample, other DNA sequences code for this CDR3. The CDR3 DNA is TGCGCCAGCAGCCTTGAGGGATTCGGAGAGACCCAGTACTTC. It specifies CASSLEGFGETQYF. The rearrangement joins TRBV5-1 to TRBJ2-5, with D tentatively TRBD2 (5 bases). Germline V lookup: CDR1 SGHRS, CDR2 YFSETQ. Trimming took 4 bases from V and 4 from J, leaving 14 bases between them. There are 14 residues in the CDR3.

This chain joins TRBV18 and TRBJ2-2; possible D gene TRBD1, 5 bases. The length of the CDR3 is 16 residues. Germline values: CDR1 KGHSH, CDR2 LQKENI. V was cut by 2 bases and J by 6 bases, with 16 bases left in between. CDR3 sequence (DNA): TGTGCCAGCTCACCAAATTGGGGCAGGGCGTCCGGGGAGCTGTTTTTT. Its translation: CASSPNWGRASGELFF.

This sequence joins TRBV5-6 and TRBJ2-1, with 8 bases lining up with TRBD2. V lost 4 bases to trimming and J lost 5 bases; unmatched junction nucleotides: 8. CDR1 SGHDT and CDR2 YYEEEE come from the germline V gene. The CDR3 loop spans 15 amino acids. The CDR3 is CASSRGLAFDNEQFF. In DNA, the CDR3 is TGTGCCAGCAGCCGCGGACTAGCCTTTGACAATGAGCAGTTCTTC.

V usage is TRBV30 and J usage is TRBJ1-2; maybe TRBD1 (6 bases). Trimming pared 2 bases from V and 3 bases from J, leaving 16 bases between. Germline V CDR1 and CDR2: GTSNPN, SVGIG (reference sequence). The CDR3 is made up of 15 amino acids. The DNA of the CDR3 is TGTGCCTGGAGTCTGGGGGGGCGAGCAGACTATGGCTACACCTTC. Protein sequence: CAWSLGGRADYGYTF.